One and the same sample provided the 18 T cell receptor beta chains below, sequenced in a study of blood T cell repertoires in COVID-19 (dated by TCRdb to 2020 to 2021). The method behind the library was the immunoSEQ multiplex PCR assay. TCRdb provides this immuneACCESS table in a form limited to in-frame rearrangements. Some clones are lacking; in checked studies, under half of them reflect an unresolved V gene, and why the rest are absent is not known. Present in this sample are around 270,000 clones, more than 85% of which were seen just once. The ten most abundant clones make up over 5% of the sample. Specimen: peripheral blood. All receptors derive from a woman aged 60-75 years with COVID-19, enrolled during active disease.

The chain carries TRBV7-9 and TRBJ2-2; D is perhaps TRBD2 (5 bases). The CDR3 contains 16 residues. V was trimmed by 5 bases and J by 3 bases, leaving 16 bases between them. The V gene's germline CDR1 is SEHNR and CDR2 FQNEAQ (reference sequence). The CDR3: CASSMYSGKDTGELFF. As DNA, the CDR3 is TGTGCCAGCAGCATGTATTCGGGAAAAGACACCGGGGAGCTGTTTTTT.

CDR3 residues: CASRSDRTNQPQHF. The CDR3 nucleotides read TGTGCCAGCAGGTCTGACAGGACTAATCAGCCCCAGCATTTT. V is TRBV28 and J is TRBJ1-5; maybe TRBD1 (6 bases). V lost 6 bases to trimming and J lost 4 bases, with 13 bases between them. Germline V lookup: CDR1 MDHEN, CDR2 SYDVKM. The CDR3 consists of 14 residues.

The chain combines TRBV27 with TRBJ1-1; possible D gene TRBD1, 6 bases. The germline V gene encodes CDR1 MNHEY and CDR2 SMNVEV (reference sequence). This CDR3 comprises 14 residues. The V and J ends lost 9 bases and 1 base respectively, with 15 bases between them. CDR3 protein: CASPSGQTNTEAFF. CDR3 bases: TGTGCCAGTCCTTCGGGACAAACGAACACTGAAGCTTTCTTT.

This clone was counted a single time. The chain has TRBV19 and TRBJ1-5, with no clear D. The CDR3 loop spans 15 amino acids. Germline-derived CDR1 and CDR2 are LNHDA and SQIVND (reference sequence). Trimming stripped 1 base from V and 6 bases from J, with 13 bases between. CDR3 amino acids: CASSIAGVSVQPQHF. The CDR3 DNA is TGTGCCAGTAGTATAGCCGGGGTAAGCGTTCAGCCCCAGCATTTT.

This clone was counted between two and nine times. V usage is TRBV15 and J usage is TRBJ1-1; D unresolved. The CDR3 is 15 residues long. Germline V CDR1 and CDR2: LNHNV, YYDKDF (reference sequence). The V and J ends lost 4 bases and 0 bases respectively, with 12 bases between them. Here the CDR3 DNA reads TGTGCCACCAGCACCTACCGGGGAGTGAACACTGAAGCTTTCTTT. This encodes CATSTYRGVNTEAFF.

This clone was counted a few times. The rearrangement links TRBV7-3 to TRBJ2-7, with 8 bases that match TRBD2. Trimming cost V 1 base and J 3 bases; bases outside gene matches: 5. This CDR3 is 15 amino acids long. Germline values: CDR1 SGHTA, CDR2 FQGTGA. The CDR3 spells CASSLISGGNYEQYF. Here the CDR3 DNA reads TGTGCCAGCAGCTTAATCAGCGGGGGAAACTACGAGCAGTACTTC.

The chain uses TRBV24-1 and TRBJ2-3; 9 bases line up with TRBD1. This CDR3 region has 15 residues. Trimming cost V 9 bases and J 0 bases; bases outside gene matches: 6. Per germline, CDR1 KGHDR and CDR2 SFDVKD. CDR3 in DNA: TGTGCCACCGGGAGGACAGGGGCTAGCACAGATACGCAGTATTTT. It specifies CATGRTGASTDTQYF.

This rearrangement joins TRBV7-9 to TRBJ1-6; a possible D gene is TRBD1 (6 bases). Germline CDR1 reads SEHNR; CDR2 reads FQNEAQ (reference sequence). This CDR3 contains 14 residues. With 3 bases removed from V and 10 bases from J, the gap between germline ends came to 13 bases. The DNA for the CDR3 is TGTGCCAGCAGCTTTGCAGGGGAAGGGTCACCCCTCCACTTT. Translated, it gives CASSFAGEGSPLHF.

V gene TRBV12-3 or TRBV12-4 combines with J gene TRBJ1-6, with D perhaps matching TRBD1 (5 bases). The CDR3 is made up of 13 amino acids. Trimming left V 5 bases short and J 9 bases short, with 11 bases between. The CDR3 spells CASSTDSVSPLHF. CDR3 in DNA: TGTGCCAGCAGTACCGACAGCGTTTCACCCCTCCACTTT.

This sequence joins TRBV9 and TRBJ1-5; tentative D call: TRBD1 (6 bases). This CDR3 contains 14 residues. The germline V and J ends were trimmed by 3 bases and 5 bases, with 12 bases remaining between them. CDR1 SGDLS and CDR2 YYNGEE come from the germline V gene. CDR3 residues: CASSADGQYQPQHF. Here the CDR3 DNA reads TGTGCCAGCAGCGCGGACGGACAGTATCAGCCCCAGCATTTT.

In DNA, the CDR3 is TGTGCCAGCAAAGACAGGGGGGACTATGGCTACACCTTC. The encoded protein is CASKDRGDYGYTF. The rearrangement joins TRBV2 to TRBJ1-2; 9 nucleotides agree with TRBD1. This CDR3 region has 13 residues. V lost 7 bases, J lost 3 bases, and 3 bases stayed unmatched. Germline V gene sequence: CDR1 SNHLY, CDR2 FYNNEI.

This chain links TRBV5-6 with TRBJ2-7; no firm D call. V was trimmed by 0 bases and J by 3 bases, leaving 7 bases between them. The CDR3 has 13 residues. Germline CDR1 and CDR2: SGHDT and YYEEEE. CDR3 region: CASSLDGSYEQYF. CDR3 coding DNA: TGTGCCAGCAGCTTGGATGGTAGCTACGAGCAGTACTTC.

This clone was seen a single time. This chain connects TRBV5-1 to TRBJ2-3, with 8 bases matching TRBD2. The CDR3 is made up of 15 amino acids. Trimming removed 3 bases from V and 0 bases from J; junction bases left unmatched: 3. The V gene's germline CDR1 is SGHRS and CDR2 YFSETQ. The CDR3 loop is CASSSTSASTDTQYF. The CDR3 nucleotides are TGCGCCAGCAGCTCGACTAGCGCGAGCACAGATACGCAGTATTTT.

This rearrangement joins TRBV6-1 to TRBJ2-5; weak D call: TRBD2 (7 bases). Trimming stripped 2 bases from V and 3 bases from J, with 10 bases between. CDR1 is MNHNS and CDR2 is SASEGT in the germline V gene. There are 14 residues in the CDR3. The CDR3 bases are TGTGCCAGCAGTGAAAGGGGGGGTAAAGAGACCCAGTACTTC. This encodes CASSERGGKETQYF.

V usage is TRBV5-4 and J usage is TRBJ2-3, with D maybe TRBD1 (6 bases). Looked up from germline, CDR1 is SGHNT and CDR2 is YYREEE (reference sequence). This CDR3 spans 15 amino acids. With 5 bases removed from V and 2 bases from J, the gap between germline ends came to 15 bases. The CDR3 sequence: CASRKTGGITDTQYF. The CDR3, as DNA: TGTGCCAGCAGGAAGACAGGAGGTATCACAGATACGCAGTATTTT.

By its share, this clone is medium-sized. The V and J genes are TRBV9 and TRBJ2-1; 9 nucleotides line up with TRBD2. The CDR3 sequence is 17 residues long. V lost 4 bases to trimming and J lost 7 bases; unmatched junction nucleotides: 15. Germline-derived CDR1 and CDR2 are SGDLS and YYNGEE. CDR3 coding DNA: TGTGCCAGCAGCCTACCCCTAGCGGGGAGTGGTTATAATGAGCAGTTCTTC. It codes for CASSLPLAGSGYNEQFF. The variable domain in full, completed from reference TRBV9 and TRBJ2-1, reads DSGVTQTPKHLITATGQRVTLRCSPRSGDLSVYWYQQSLDQGLQFLIQYYNGEERAKGNILERFSAQQFPDLHSELNLSSLELGDSALYFCASSLPLAGSGYNEQFFGPGTRLTVL.

The chain joins TRBV24-1 to TRBJ2-3; 8 bases align to TRBD1. CDR3 size: 19 residues. Unmatched junction bases numbered 12, after V lost 0 bases and J lost 2 bases. Germline CDR1 KGHDR, CDR2 SFDVKD. CDR3 amino acids: CATSDLRPGQGSVTDTQYF. The CDR3 coding sequence is TGTGCCACCAGTGATTTGCGCCCCGGACAGGGATCGGTCACAGATACGCAGTATTTT.

The gene calls are TRBV28 and TRBJ2-5; the match to TRBD1 covers 9 bases. This CDR3 comprises 14 residues. Germline V gene lookup returns CDR1 MDHEN and CDR2 SYDVKM. V lost 7 bases to trimming and J lost 5 bases; unmatched junction nucleotides: 8. The CDR3 DNA reads TGTGCCAGCAAAACAGGGGGCGTAGGGGAGACCCAGTACTTC. As protein: CASKTGGVGETQYF.